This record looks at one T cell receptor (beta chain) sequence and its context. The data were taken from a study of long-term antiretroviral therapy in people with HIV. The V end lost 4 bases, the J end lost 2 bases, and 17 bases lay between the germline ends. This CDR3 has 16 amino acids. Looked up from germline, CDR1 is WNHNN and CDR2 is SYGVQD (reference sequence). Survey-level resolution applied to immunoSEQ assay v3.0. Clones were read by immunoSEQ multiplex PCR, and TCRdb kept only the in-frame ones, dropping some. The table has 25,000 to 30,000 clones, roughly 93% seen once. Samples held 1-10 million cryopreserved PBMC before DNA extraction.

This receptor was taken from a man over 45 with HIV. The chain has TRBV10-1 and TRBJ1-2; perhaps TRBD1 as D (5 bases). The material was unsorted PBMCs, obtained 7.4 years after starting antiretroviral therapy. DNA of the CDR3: TGCGCCAGCAGTGGAGGCCCACGAGGGGCCAACTATGGCTACACCTTC. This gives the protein CASSGGPRGANYGYTF.